This TCR beta chain was captured by sequencing in a study of lymphopenia after photon versus proton radiotherapy. The study's findings and limits: Under photons, naive T cells and diversity fell while effector/memory populations rose. After the lymphocyte nadir, photon-treated repertoires showed oligoclonal expansion, especially of CD8+ Temra cells. Larger post-nadir TCR diversity loss correlated inversely with survival in deceased patients. Survival link was tested only in deceased patients; proton benefit remains a possibility.

The length of the CDR3 is 13 residues. The germline gives CDR1 KGHSH, CDR2 LQKENI. Trimming shortened V by 2 bases and J by 0 bases, and 4 bases separated the two germline ends. On this clone itself: Its specificity is not known.

The protocol was immunoSEQ multiplex PCR, while the TCRdb copy is restricted to in-frame clones and leaves out a portion. The sample has fewer than 4,000 clones; about three quarters are singletons. The chain carries TRBV18 and TRBJ1-1, with no clear D. Sequenced here: peripheral blood, sampled from a patient treated with proton-based radiotherapy. The sequence was obtained from a man older than 75 with esophageal cancer. CDR3 coding DNA: TGTGCCAGCTCACCAAGCATGAACACTGAAGCTTTCTTT. Translated, it gives CASSPSMNTEAFF.